The 5 T cell receptor beta chains reported below all come from one sample, sequenced in a study of T-cell reconstitution after alpha-beta-depleted transplantation in children. This sample's TCRbeta library carried unique molecular identifier barcodes. TCRdb re-called the PCR reads with MiXCR, one entry per CDR3 protein. Of 65,000 to 75,000 distinct CDR3 sequences listed, roughly 4.5% are singletons. This material consisted of PBMCs, mostly from graft donor cells, taken 180 days after TCRalphabeta/CD19-depleted stem cell transplant. The receptors originated from a boy under two years old who had a stem cell transplant for acute myeloid leukemia, so the T cells may come from the graft donor.

In its sample, this clonotype was seen many times. The CDR3 region has the DNA TGCAGCGTTGGGGACAAGGCGAATCAGCCCCAGCATTTT. It specifies CSVGDKANQPQHF. J is TRBJ1-5 and V is TRBV29-1; a possible D gene is TRBD1 (6 bases). The CDR3 sequence is 13 residues long. Germline V CDR1 and CDR2: SQVTM, ANQGSEA. The V gene lost 4 bases and the J gene lost 4 bases, with 11 bases spanning the gap.

This clonotype was seen many times. The J gene is TRBJ2-7, the V gene TRBV5-8; maybe TRBD2 (6 bases). Germline values: CDR1 SGHTS, CDR2 YDEGEE. This CDR3 spans 13 amino acids. Trimming left V 3 bases short and J 3 bases short, with 10 bases between. The chain's CDR3 is CASSSGDYYEQYF. DNA of the CDR3: TGTGCCAGCAGCTCGGGGGATTACTACGAGCAGTACTTC.

This clonotype was seen many times. The chain recombines TRBV5-6 with TRBJ2-1; 9 nucleotides align to TRBD1. Germline lookup yields CDR1 SGHDT and CDR2 YYEEEE. After removal of 2 bases from V and 4 bases from J, the junction contained 4 bases not matched to a gene. The CDR3 runs to 15 residues. The CDR3 loop is CASSFRDRAYNEQFF. CDR3 bases: TGTGCCAGCAGCTTTCGGGACAGGGCATACAATGAGCAGTTCTTC.

This clonotype was seen ten or more times. The V gene is TRBV7-3, the J gene TRBJ2-3; D call uncertain. The CDR3 is 16 amino acids. The V and J ends lost 1 base and 2 bases respectively, with 13 bases between them. CDR1 and CDR2 from the germline V gene are SGHTA and FQGTGA. DNA of the CDR3: TGTGCCAGCAGCTTAAAAGGGTATGGGCTCACAGATACGCAGTATTTT. This translates into CASSLKGYGLTDTQYF.

This clonotype has at least ten counts. This chain connects TRBV10-3 to TRBJ1-1, with TRBD1 as a possible D gene (6 bases). Germline V lookup: CDR1 ENHRY, CDR2 SYGVKD. The ends were cut back, 4 bases at V and 1 base at J, with 16 bases in the middle. This CDR3 is 16 amino acids long. The CDR3 loop is CAISGHREGGNTEAFF. Written as DNA, the CDR3 is TGTGCCATCAGTGGGCACAGGGAGGGCGGGAACACTGAAGCTTTCTTT.